This section outlines one T cell receptor beta chain sequence together with its context. Its specificity is not known. Patients underwent thyroid surgery, and none had received any treatment before it. Original methodology: A papillary thyroid cancer distant-metastasis classifier was built from CDR3 differences across clinicopathological groups. MiXCR was used by TCRdb to re-call the PCR reads. In this record, the V and J calls reflect TCRdb's handling and not the investigators' own analysis. The table lists about 35,000 clones, around 32% of them singletons. The data were obtained in a study of metastatic and nonmetastatic thyroid tumors. Study at large: Repertoire comparisons spanned blood and tumor or nodule tissue from malignant and benign thyroid patients.

Study-level results: For both blood and tumor, malignant thyroid tumors reportedly showed significantly higher TCR beta diversity than benign nodules did.

The TCR sequence derives from a female donor with papillary thyroid cancer or a benign thyroid nodule (not recorded which). Some clones in this sample may be carry-over from other donors' samples. Sample: blood.

The CDR3 sequence is CASSRDSSNYGYTF. In nucleotides, the CDR3 is TGTGCCAGCAGTCGGGACAGTTCTAACTATGGCTACACCTTC. This chain uses TRBV27 with TRBJ1-2; 7 bases are shared with TRBD1. V shed 5 bases, J shed 0 bases, and the junction held 3 bases outside the gene matches. Germline V gives CDR1 MNHEY, CDR2 SMNVEV (reference sequence). The CDR3 has 14 residues.